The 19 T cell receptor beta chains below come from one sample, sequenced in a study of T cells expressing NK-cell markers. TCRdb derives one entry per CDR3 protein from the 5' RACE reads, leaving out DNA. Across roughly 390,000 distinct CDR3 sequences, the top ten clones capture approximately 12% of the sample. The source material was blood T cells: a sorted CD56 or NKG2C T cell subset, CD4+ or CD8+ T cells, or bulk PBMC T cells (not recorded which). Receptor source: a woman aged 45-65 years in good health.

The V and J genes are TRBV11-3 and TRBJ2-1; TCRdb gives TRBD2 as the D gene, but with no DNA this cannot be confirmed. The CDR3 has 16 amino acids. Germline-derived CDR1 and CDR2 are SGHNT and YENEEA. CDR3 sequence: CASSSRGGATRNEQFF.

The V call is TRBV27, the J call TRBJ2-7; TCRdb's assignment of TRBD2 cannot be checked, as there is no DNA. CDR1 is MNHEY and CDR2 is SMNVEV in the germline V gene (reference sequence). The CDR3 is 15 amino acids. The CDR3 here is CASRLGSGGPYEQYF.

CDR3 protein: CASSLRLQETQYF. This chain uses TRBV7-2 with TRBJ2-5. The CDR3 has 13 amino acids. Germline assignment: CDR1 SGHTA and CDR2 FQGNSA.

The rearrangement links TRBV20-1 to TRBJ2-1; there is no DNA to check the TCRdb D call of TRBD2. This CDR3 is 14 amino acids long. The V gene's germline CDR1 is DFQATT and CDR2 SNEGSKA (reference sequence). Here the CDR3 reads CSARDAKRVNEQFF.

The CDR3 loop is CASSLVGTRINEQFF. The rearrangement uses TRBV7-2 and TRBJ2-1; absent DNA, TCRdb's TRBD1 call cannot be checked. Germline V CDR1 and CDR2: SGHTA, FQGNSA. The CDR3 runs 15 residues.

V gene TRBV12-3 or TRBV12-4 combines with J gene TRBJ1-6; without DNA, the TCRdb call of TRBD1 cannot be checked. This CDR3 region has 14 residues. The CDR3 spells CASRLGTENSPLHF.

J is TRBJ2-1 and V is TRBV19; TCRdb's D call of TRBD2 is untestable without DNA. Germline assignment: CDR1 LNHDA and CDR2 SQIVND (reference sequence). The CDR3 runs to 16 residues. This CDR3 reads CASKPTGTVNYNEQFF.

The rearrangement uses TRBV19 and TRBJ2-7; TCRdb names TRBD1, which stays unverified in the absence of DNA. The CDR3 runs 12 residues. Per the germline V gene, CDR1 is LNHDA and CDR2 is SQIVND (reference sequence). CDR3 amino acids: CASSGGRYEQYF.

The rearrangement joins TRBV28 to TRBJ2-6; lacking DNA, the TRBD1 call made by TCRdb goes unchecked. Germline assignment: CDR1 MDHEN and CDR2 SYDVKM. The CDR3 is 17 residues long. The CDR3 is CASRGGTDISGANVLTF. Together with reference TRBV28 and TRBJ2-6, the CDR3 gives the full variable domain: DVKVTQSSRYLVKRTGEKVFLECVQDMDHENMFWYRQDPGLGLRLIYFSYDVKMKEKGDIPEGYSVSREKKERFSLILESASTNQTSMYLCASRGGTDISGANVLTFGAGSRLTVL.

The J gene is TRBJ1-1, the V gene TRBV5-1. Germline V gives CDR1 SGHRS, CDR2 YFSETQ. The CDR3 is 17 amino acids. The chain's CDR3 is CASSSSVGMGMNTEAFF. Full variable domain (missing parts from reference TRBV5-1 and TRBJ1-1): KAGVTQTPRYLIKTRGQQVTLSCSPISGHRSVSWYQQTPGQGLQFLFEYFSETQRNKGNFPGRFSGRQFSNSRSEMNVSTLELGDSALYLCASSSSVGMGMNTEAFFGQGTRLTVV.

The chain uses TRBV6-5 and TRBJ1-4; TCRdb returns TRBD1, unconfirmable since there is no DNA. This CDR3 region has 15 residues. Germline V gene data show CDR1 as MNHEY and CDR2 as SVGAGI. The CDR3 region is CASSYRHGINEKLFF.

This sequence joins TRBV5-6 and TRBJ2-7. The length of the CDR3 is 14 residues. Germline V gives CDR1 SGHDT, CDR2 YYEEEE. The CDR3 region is CASSLAEPTYEQYF.

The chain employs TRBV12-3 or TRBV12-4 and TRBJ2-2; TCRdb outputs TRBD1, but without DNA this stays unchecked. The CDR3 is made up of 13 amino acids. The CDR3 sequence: CASSLKGSGELFF.

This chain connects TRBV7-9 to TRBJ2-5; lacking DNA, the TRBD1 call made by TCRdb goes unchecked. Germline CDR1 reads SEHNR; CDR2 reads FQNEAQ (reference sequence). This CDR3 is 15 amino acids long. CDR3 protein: CASSLLGQGQQTQYF.

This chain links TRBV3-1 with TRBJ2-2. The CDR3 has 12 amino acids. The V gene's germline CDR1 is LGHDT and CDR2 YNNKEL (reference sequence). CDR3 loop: CASSAGIGELFF.

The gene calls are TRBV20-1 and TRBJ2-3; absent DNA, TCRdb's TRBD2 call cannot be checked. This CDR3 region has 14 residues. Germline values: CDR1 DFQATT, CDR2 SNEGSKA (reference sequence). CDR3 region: CSTAGGLITDTQYF.

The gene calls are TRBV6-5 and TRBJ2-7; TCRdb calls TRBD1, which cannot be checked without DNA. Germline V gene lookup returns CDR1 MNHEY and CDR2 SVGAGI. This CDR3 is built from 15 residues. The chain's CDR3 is CASSYSGTNSYEQYF.

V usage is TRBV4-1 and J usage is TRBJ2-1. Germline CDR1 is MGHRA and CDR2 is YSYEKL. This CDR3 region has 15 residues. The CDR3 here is CASTEATSSYNEQFF.

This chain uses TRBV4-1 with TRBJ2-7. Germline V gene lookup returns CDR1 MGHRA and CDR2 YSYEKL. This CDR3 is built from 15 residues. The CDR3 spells CASSQSKTHSYEQYF.